Sequencing of this T cell receptor beta chain was carried out in a study of blood T cell repertoires in COVID-19. Overall study: Acute-phase and convalescent COVID-19 samples originated in the United States, Italy and Spain.

Produced via immunoSEQ multiplex PCR; TCRdb's table is partial and in-frame only. Of roughly 410,000 clones in the sample, approximately 88% are singletons; the top ten hold 1.2%. Trimming at V came to 3 bases and at J to 3 bases, leaving 5 bases not matched to a gene. The CDR3 length is 15 residues. CDR1 and CDR2 from the germline V gene are MGHDK and SYGVNS. The chain has TRBV25-1 and TRBJ2-7, with 10 bases that match TRBD1. This clonotype was sampled from a man between 35 and 55 years old with acute or convalescent COVID-19. The sequenced sample was peripheral blood. In DNA, the CDR3 is TGTGCCAGCAGTGATCTTAGGACAGGGGGCTACGAGCAGTACTTC. Its protein is CASSDLRTGGYEQYF.